This T cell receptor beta chain emerged from a study of HIV-infected patients and healthy controls (dated by TCRdb to the mid-2010s). Context from the whole study: CD4 counts rose modestly but significantly in about 90% of the 16 patients after three months of therapy, yet stayed below normal ranges. No consistent shift in CD8 counts was seen during early therapy, whereas a slight rise was seen in the CD4:CD8 ratio. An undetectable viral load was attained by 11 of 16 patients by the second bleed and by all patients after a further year of therapy. Patients exhibited no overall T-cell lymphocytopenia, and total CDR3 counts per chain were not significantly different from those of controls. The question the study tested was whether immune perturbation and reconstitution could be captured by deep TCR repertoire sequencing of small blood samples from HIV patients. Overall study outcomes, separate from this receptor: The observed differences in diversity were not explained by the slight differences in age and sex profiles between the study cohorts. Processing was restricted to sixteen HIV-infected individuals, which the authors judged to be a major constraint on the generalizability of the findings. Donor HLA types were not determined in the study. Alpha-chain CDR3s from MAIT cells occurred at high frequency in healthy controls but were severely depleted in HIV+ repertoires. Compared with untreated HIV+ repertoires, healthy control repertoires had roughly threefold more distinct CDR3s and a higher Shannon diversity. Alpha-beta chain pairing was not determined in the samples. Rare events from HIV-infected data received too much weight under size-matching, and comparisons were complicated by unequal numbers of distinct sequences between patients and controls. During therapy, HIV-associated CDR3s significantly decreased in frequency, while CMV-associated CDR3s did not change significantly, though most became more frequent. Mean usage differed significantly between HIV-infected patients and controls for eight alpha and eight beta V genes. HIV-infected repertoires had significantly higher mean Gini indices than controls, possibly reflecting oligoclonality. Healthy controls shared more CDR3s between individuals than HIV+ patients, by Jaccard index and by count of highly shared sequences. The apparent post-therapy recovery of the Gini index in HIV-infected patients was not reproduced in size-matched repertoire data. Using whole blood restricted sequencing depth and prevented separating the dynamics of distinct T-cell subpopulations.

SuperScript III was used to reverse transcribe 500 ng RNA with primers targeting the alpha and beta constant regions. Alpha and beta chain libraries were generated separately via chain-specific third strand synthesis with multiplexing indices. The protocol used a single primer pair to amplify all rearrangements within a chain, which avoided primer bias, and attached molecular barcodes to each cDNA molecule. Purified cDNA was ligated with T4 RNA Ligase 1 onto a 5' RACE adapter bearing a random hexamer and the SP2 sequencing primer site. Second strand synthesis was primed from the SP2 site with Phusion polymerase, using slow temperature ramps to favor optimal annealing. Each molecule's 12-nucleotide barcode consisted of two random hexamer sequences, both added before amplification and joined together. P5 and P7 adapter elements plus a second index were added in a short first PCR, which was followed by a roughly 21-cycle amplification PCR with P5s and P7 primers. The libraries went through approximately 27 PCR cycles in total, were quantified on a Qubit, were sized on a Bioanalyzer, and were diluted to 4 nM. The normalized libraries were sequenced on an Illumina MiSeq using 2 x 250 paired-end kits. MinElute columns were the means by which the reverse transcription reactions were cleaned up, and the reactions were eluted into 10 ul Tris-Cl. Adapter ligations ran for 20 to 25 hours at 16 degrees C and were afterwards cleaned with AMPure XP beads at a 1:1 ratio. Turning to the authors' computational methods: A modified Decombinator that output V, J, insert and barcode information was used to process the demultiplexed FASTQ files. Sequences sharing a barcode but differing from the dominant sequence were discarded as errors, and barcodes clustered at Levenshtein distance 3 were counted to estimate original cDNA molecules. The R packages ineq, vegan, igraph and RCytoscape were used for downstream analyses, with IMGT nomenclature and CDR3 definitions applied. To avoid skew from clonal expansion, each TCR was counted once, and V gene usage was computed over distinct sequences. Similarity networks connected unique CDR3 amino acid sequences within a donor whenever two sequences differed by a single Levenshtein edit. In the repertoires, a search was made for a compiled set of published HIV-specific CDR3s (roughly 92 alpha, 702 beta) and CMV-specific CDR3s (approximately 13 alpha, 250 to 300 beta). Random subsampling to size-matched repertoires showed patients' decreased diversity was not caused by their lower sequence numbers. Clones were called with MiXCR by TCRdb after fastp trimmed the public reads at Q25, and only in-frame beta chains were retained. Entries are consolidated by CDR3 protein sequence, retaining the most common genes and DNA. The V and J calls come from TCRdb's annotation, not from the publication. The sample table records about 4,400 distinct CDR3 sequences; roughly 7.3% of these occur just once. Together, the top ten hold around 28% of the sample.

Whole blood was used without cell fractionation, so all unsorted peripheral T cells were reflected in the repertoire. A 2.5 ml sample of peripheral blood was drawn into Tempus tubes for RNA extraction. The first sixteen eligible patients were processed from the enrolled HIV-infected adults, who had not yet received antiretroviral therapy and were about to begin treatment. Treatment interruptions were among the grounds for excluding patients from enrollment, as were febrile or AIDS-related illness, tumors, hepatitis B or C coinfection, immunomodulatory therapy and recent vaccination. Residual genomic DNA was removed with the TURBO-DNase kit and globin mRNA was depleted with GLOBINclear. Pretreatment blood was drawn from HIV-infected patients immediately prior to the initiation of antiretroviral therapy. By how much of the sample it makes up, this clonotype is medium-sized (0.01 to 0.1%). Its antigen target is currently unknown. Per-nucleotide qualities are absent, and no much larger clonotype sits a single base away.

The material was blood, obtained before antiretroviral therapy. The sequence was collected from an adult with HIV infection.

The CDR3 protein sequence reads: CASSLGTSGEQFF. The nucleotide sequence reads as follows: TGTGCCAGCAGTCTCGGGACTAGCGGTGAGCAGTTCTTC. The V gene is TRBV28 and the J gene is TRBJ2-1, and TRBD2 matches 11 of the central bases. For this chain, trimming is 5 bases at the V end and 9 bases at the J end, and the number of junction bases without a gene match is 3. CDR1 and CDR2 (MDHEN, SYDVKM) derive from the germline V gene. The cysteine opens and the phenylalanine closes a CDR3 of 13 amino acids. Only the CDR3 region is kept as DNA, spanning 39 bases read in frame from base 1.